The 30 T cell receptor beta chains given below trace back to one sample, sequenced in a study of T cells in Graves' hyperthyroidism and ophthalmopathy (dated by TCRdb to about 2019). Library preparation employed multiplex PCR. Sequencer: Illumina HiSeq 2000. Amplification of TCR beta CDR3 regions was carried out from RNA transcripts. For the first round of RT-PCR on the TCR CDR3, the HTBI primer set was used together with the Qiagen OneStep RT-PCR kit. TCRdb took the public reads, trimmed them with fastp at Q25, ran MiXCR for clone calling and kept in-frame beta chains. Each entry is one CDR3 protein sequence, shown with its most common DNA and genes. The sample contains about 570,000 distinct CDR3 sequences, around 46% of them found a single time. The ten largest clones add up to roughly 19% of the sample. Sequencing used peripheral blood or thyroid tissue (not recorded which). The receptors derive from an adult woman with Graves' disease, either hyperthyroidism or ophthalmopathy (not recorded which).

Details on this clonotype: At one end, the junction sequence differs from germline, possibly due to a read error. The chain uses TRBV20-1 and TRBJ1-6; maybe TRBD1 (6 bases). The length of the CDR3 is 16 residues. Germline V gene data show CDR1 as DFQATT and CDR2 as SNEGSKA (reference sequence). CDR3 in amino acids: CSARDGGSSYNSPLHF. The CDR3 DNA sequence: TGCAGTGCCAGAGATGGGGGCAGCTCCTATAATTCACCCCTCCACTTT.

In this sample, this clonotype turned up many times. This chain uses TRBV28 with TRBJ1-2; perhaps TRBD1 as D (5 bases). The length of the CDR3 is 15 residues. With 3 bases removed from V and 3 bases from J, the gap between germline ends came to 14 bases. Germline loops: CDR1 MDHEN, CDR2 SYDVKM. This CDR3 is CASSLQGLGHYGYTF. The CDR3 DNA reads TGTGCCAGCAGTTTGCAGGGACTAGGCCACTATGGCTACACCTTC.

This clonotype came up a few times. The chain is built from TRBV20-1 and TRBJ2-2; 8 bases are a match to TRBD2. In germline, CDR1 is DFQATT, CDR2 SNEGSKA (reference sequence). The CDR3 length is 16 residues. V dropped 0 bases and J dropped 5; count of bases not matched to a gene: 8. This CDR3 is CSARDPQREKTGELFF. CDR3 in DNA: TGCAGTGCTAGAGATCCCCAGCGGGAGAAAACCGGGGAGCTGTTTTTT.

This clonotype was counted once. The chain carries TRBV10-3 and TRBJ2-5, with 10 bases that match TRBD2. The CDR3 is 17 amino acids. The V gene end was trimmed by 2 bases and the J gene end by 4 bases; junction bases not matched to a gene: 10. The V gene's germline CDR1 is ENHRY and CDR2 SYGVKD. The CDR3 DNA is TGTGCCATCAGTGAGGCGCTAGCGGGAGATGGGGGAGAGACCCAGTACTTC. This translates into CAISEALAGDGGETQYF.

This clonotype was counted only a few times. The rearrangement uses TRBV28 and TRBJ2-7; 10 positions agree with TRBD1. J lost 4 bases, V lost 3 bases, and 3 bases had no gene match. Germline V gene sequence: CDR1 MDHEN, CDR2 SYDVKM. The CDR3 totals 14 residues. In DNA, the CDR3 is TGTGCCAGCAGTTTTTCGGACAGGGGGTACGAGCAGTACTTC. This codes for CASSFSDRGYEQYF.

The chain uses TRBV29-1 and TRBJ2-5, with TRBD1 matching 7 bases. V trimming: 8 bases; J trimming: 7 bases; junction bases outside the gene matches: 1. CDR1 is SQVTM and CDR2 is ANQGSEA in the germline V gene. The CDR3 loop spans 9 amino acids. The CDR3 spells CSSGGTQYF. The CDR3 DNA is TGCAGCTCAGGGGGGACCCAGTACTTC.

This clonotype was found many times. V gene TRBV3-1 combines with J gene TRBJ1-1, with D possibly being TRBD1 (5 bases). The CDR3 contains 14 residues. The ends were cut back, 3 bases at V and 2 bases at J, with 10 bases in the middle. Germline V gene sequence: CDR1 LGHDT, CDR2 YNNKEL (reference sequence). The CDR3 is CASSQLDTNTEAFF. The DNA of the CDR3 is TGTGCCAGCAGCCAGCTGGACACCAACACTGAAGCTTTCTTT.

The genes are TRBV7-8 and TRBJ2-5, with D perhaps assigned TRBD1 or TRBD2 (5 bases each). V lost 5 bases to trimming and J lost 5 bases, with 21 bases between them. CDR3 length equals 16 residues. CDR1 is SGHVS, CDR2 FQNEAQ, per germline. CDR3 region: CASSPEGTGSEETQYF. CDR3 coding DNA: TGTGCCAGCAGCCCCGAAGGGACGGGGAGTGAGGAGACCCAGTACTTC.

This clonotype was counted between two and nine times. The CDR3 DNA sequence: TGCGCCAGCAGCCAAACGGGACAGGCTGACACTGAAGCTTTCTTT. This encodes CASSQTGQADTEAFF. J is TRBJ1-1 and V is TRBV4-1; 8 bases align to TRBD1. The CDR3 sequence is 15 residues long. The germline V gene encodes CDR1 MGHRA and CDR2 YSYEKL. The J segment lost 3 bases and the V segment lost 2 bases, leaving 5 bases of the junction unmatched.

This clonotype appeared a single time. The chain employs TRBV4-2 and TRBJ1-2; TRBD1 matches at 9 bases. Germline V gene lookup returns CDR1 LGHNA and CDR2 YNFKEQ. V lost 4 bases and J lost 0; bases outside the gene matches: 6. CDR3 length equals 16 residues. The CDR3 coding sequence is TGTGCCAGCAGCCCCGGGACAGGGATCACTAACTATGGCTACACCTTC. Translated, it gives CASSPGTGITNYGYTF.

In its sample, this clonotype was seen many times. The chain couples TRBV12-3 or TRBV12-4 to TRBJ1-2, with TRBD1 as a possible D gene (6 bases). This CDR3 has 15 amino acids. Trimming removed 3 bases from V and 7 bases from J, with 18 bases in between. The CDR3 coding sequence is TGTGCCAGCAGTTTTGGGGGGCCTCTCCCCCTTGGCTACACCTTC. This sequence encodes CASSFGGPLPLGYTF.

To note about this clonotype: This may arise from a read error, as a much more abundant clone is one base away. This chain joins TRBV7-9 and TRBJ1-5; D is perhaps TRBD1 (6 bases). There are 16 residues in the CDR3. The germline gives CDR1 SEHNR, CDR2 FQNEAQ (reference sequence). CDR3 in DNA: TGTGCCAGCAGCTTAGTTTTAGGGGGAGCCAATCATCCCCAGCATTTT. Protein product: CASSLVLGGANHPQHF.

This clonotype was seen repeatedly, ten times or more. The V call is TRBV6-5, the J call TRBJ1-1; 7 nucleotides match TRBD1. Unmatched junction bases numbered 8, after V lost 5 bases and J lost 5 bases. The CDR3 is 14 amino acids. Germline V gene lookup returns CDR1 MNHEY and CDR2 SVGAGI. The chain's CDR3 is CASSRGGAETEAFF. In DNA, the CDR3 is TGTGCCAGCAGTAGAGGGGGCGCGGAAACTGAAGCTTTCTTT.

The V call is TRBV7-9, the J call TRBJ1-2; 9 nucleotides line up with TRBD1. The CDR3 consists of 15 residues. The germline gives CDR1 SEHNR, CDR2 FQNEAQ (reference sequence). The V gene end was trimmed by 5 bases and the J gene end by 7 bases; junction bases not matched to a gene: 11. CDR3 in DNA: TGTGCCAGCAGCCACCGGGACAGGGAGTTTGTTGGCTACACCTTC. It yields the protein CASSHRDREFVGYTF.

At least ten counts were recorded for this clonotype. This rearrangement joins TRBV14 to TRBJ2-2; TRBD2 matches 9 bases. The germline gives CDR1 SGHDN, CDR2 FVKESK. Trimming took 3 bases from V and 8 from J; bases not matched to a gene: 1. CDR3 size: 13 residues. The CDR3 reads CASSQTSGGELFF. CDR3 DNA sequence: TGTGCCAGCAGCCAGACTAGCGGAGGGGAGCTGTTTTTT.

V usage is TRBV29-1 and J usage is TRBJ1-2; D gene unclear. V dropped 4 bases and J dropped 6 bases, with 6 bases sitting between them. CDR3 length: 10 residues. Looked up from germline, CDR1 is SQVTM and CDR2 is ANQGSEA. CDR3 bases: TGCAGCGTTGTCCAGGATGGCTACACCTTC. Its protein product is CSVVQDGYTF.

The V gene is TRBV6-5, the J gene TRBJ2-2, with D maybe TRBD2 (6 bases). The CDR3 consists of 16 residues. The V gene lost 3 bases and the J gene lost 4 bases, with 15 bases spanning the gap. Germline values: CDR1 MNHEY, CDR2 SVGAGI. The CDR3 region is CASSYNGRGGTGELFF. CDR3 coding DNA: TGTGCCAGCAGTTATAACGGGCGGGGAGGCACCGGGGAGCTGTTTTTT.

This clonotype showed up just once. The chain recombines TRBV2 with TRBJ1-4; D possibly corresponds to TRBD1 (6 bases). The CDR3 sequence is 13 residues long. Germline V gives CDR1 SNHLY, CDR2 FYNNEI. Trimming stripped 1 base from V and 15 bases from J, with 15 bases between. The CDR3 DNA reads as TGTGCCAGCAGTGAAGGTGTCCAGGGGACATTGTTTTTT. This codes for CASSEGVQGTLFF.

This clonotype was counted only a few times. A much larger clone lies a single base off, so this may be a read error. This chain joins TRBV10-3 and TRBJ2-7; D unresolved. This CDR3 comprises 13 residues. Germline loops: CDR1 ENHRY, CDR2 SYGVKD. Trimming removed 6 bases from V and 0 bases from J, with 9 bases in between. This CDR3 reads CAIRQVGSYEQYF. CDR3 coding DNA: TGTGCCATCAGGCAGGTGGGCTCCTACGAGCAGTACTTC.

The chain combines TRBV16 with TRBJ1-5; a possible D gene is TRBD1 (6 bases). The CDR3 length is 16 residues. V lost 0 bases to trimming and J lost 5 bases, with 14 bases between them. The germline CDR1 and CDR2 sequences are KGHSY and FQNENV. The CDR3 is CASSQSYRANDQPQHF. CDR3 coding DNA: TGTGCCAGCAGCCAATCCTACAGGGCGAACGATCAGCCCCAGCATTTT.

V gene TRBV6-5 combines with J gene TRBJ2-7; tentative D call: TRBD2 (5 bases). Between the trimmed V and J ends, which lost 5 bases and 0 bases, there was a span of 14 bases. The CDR3 runs 15 residues. Per germline, CDR1 MNHEY and CDR2 SVGAGI. In nucleotides, the CDR3 is TGTGCCAGCAGTGATCGGGGAAGAGTCTCCTACGAGCAGTACTTC. Its protein product is CASSDRGRVSYEQYF.

This chain links TRBV10-3 with TRBJ1-1; perhaps TRBD1 as D (6 bases). Germline V CDR1 and CDR2: ENHRY, SYGVKD. CDR3 length: 16 amino acids. V lost 4 bases to trimming and J lost 1 base, with 16 bases between them. The CDR3, as DNA: TGTGCCATCAGTGGGCCACTGGACAGTGAGAACACTGAAGCTTTCTTT. Protein: CAISGPLDSENTEAFF.

This clonotype was observed a single time. V and J are TRBV5-1 and TRBJ1-5; 8 bases line up with TRBD1. CDR3 size: 15 residues. From germline, CDR1 is SGHRS and CDR2 YFSETQ. Trimming cost V 4 bases and J 3 bases; bases outside gene matches: 6. In DNA form, the CDR3 reads TGCGCCAGCAGCCCTACGGACAGGGACAATCAGCCCCAGCATTTT. Its protein is CASSPTDRDNQPQHF.

On this clonotype: One end of the junction varies from germline; a read error may be responsible. This chain joins TRBV4-1 and TRBJ2-7, with 7 bases lining up with TRBD2. The germline V gene encodes CDR1 MGHRA and CDR2 YSYEKL. The CDR3 spans 17 residues. Here the CDR3 DNA reads TGCGCCAGCAGCCGAAGAGGAGGGAGGGCCCTCTCCTACGAGCAGCACTTC. This gives the protein CASSRRGGRALSYEQHF.

The chain recombines TRBV11-2 with TRBJ1-1, with TRBD1 as a possible D gene (5 bases). V was clipped by 4 bases and J by 1 base, with 13 bases between them. The CDR3 is 15 residues long. Germline V gene sequence: CDR1 SGHAT, CDR2 FQNNGV. CDR3 protein: CASSSNGGRNTEAFF. CDR3 DNA sequence: TGTGCCAGCAGCTCAAACGGGGGAAGGAACACTGAAGCTTTCTTT. The entire variable domain, with the rest obtained from reference TRBV11-2 and TRBJ1-1, is as follows: EAGVAQSPRYKIIEKRQSVAFWCNPISGHATLYWYQQILGQGPKLLIQFQNNGVVDDSQLPKDRFSAERLKGVDSTLKIQPAKLEDSAVYLCASSSNGGRNTEAFFGQGTRLTVV.

The gene calls are TRBV29-1 and TRBJ1-1; D not certain. V lost 4 bases and J lost 3, with 18 bases in between. The germline CDR1 and CDR2 sequences are SQVTM and ANQGSEA. This CDR3 is 15 amino acids long. In DNA, the CDR3 is TGCAGCGTTGGTAGTTGGTTTGGGGTGGACACTGAAGCTTTCTTT. This codes for CSVGSWFGVDTEAFF.

This clonotype was counted at least ten times. V and J are TRBV7-9 and TRBJ1-1; D unresolved. Deletions cut 3 bases from V and 3 bases from J, with 5 bases between. The length of the CDR3 is 12 residues. CDR1 is SEHNR, CDR2 FQNEAQ, per germline (reference sequence). CDR3 sequence: CASSFSDTEAFF. The DNA for the CDR3 is TGTGCCAGCAGCTTTTCGGACACTGAAGCTTTCTTT.

As regards this clonotype: The junction does not match germline at one end; this may be a read error. J is TRBJ2-1 and V is TRBV7-3; 9 nucleotides align to TRBD2. Germline V gene data show CDR1 as SGHTA and CDR2 as FQGTGA. This CDR3 contains 15 residues. For the CDR3, the DNA is TGTGCTAGCAGCTTAACTGCGGGAGGGGAAAATGAGCAGTTCTTC. It encodes CASSLTAGGENEQFF.

This clonotype occurred many times. CDR3 protein: CASSLGQGTYGYTF. CDR3 nucleotide sequence: TGTGCCAGCAGCTTAGGACAGGGTACCTATGGCTACACCTTC. The J gene is TRBJ1-2, the V gene TRBV7-8, with 7 bases aligning to TRBD1. The V gene end was trimmed by 1 base and the J gene end by 4 bases; junction bases not matched to a gene: 3. The germline CDR1 and CDR2 sequences are SGHVS and FQNEAQ. The CDR3 loop spans 14 amino acids.

This clonotype was detected a few times. V is TRBV7-2 and J is TRBJ1-5; the D is unclear. This CDR3 has 13 amino acids. The V and J ends lost 5 bases and 6 bases respectively, with 11 bases between them. In germline, CDR1 is SGHTA, CDR2 FQGNSA. CDR3 in amino acids: CASSPSASQPQHF. CDR3 coding DNA: TGTGCCAGCAGCCCTTCGGCGAGTCAGCCCCAGCATTTT. Filled out from reference TRBV7-2 and TRBJ1-5, the complete variable domain reads GAGVSQSPSNKVTEKGKDVELRCDPISGHTALYWYRQSLGQGLEFLIYFQGNSAPDKSGLPSDRFSAERTGGSVSTLTIQRTQQEDSAVYLCASSPSASQPQHFGDGTRLSIL.